A selection of T cell receptor beta chains follows, all from one sample in a study of shared clonotypes between healthy human individuals. The repertoire was sequenced with immunoSEQ multiplex PCR; TCRdb's copy has only in-frame clones and lacks some. Here the sample spans more than 2 million clones, 95% being singletons. Sample: naive CD4+ T cells sorted from blood. Source of these receptors: a man aged 18 to 30 in good health. The CDR3 runs from the conserved cysteine through the conserved F or W. The D gene is left open where the match is weak. The size field is filled for only some rows; it gives once, few, many or a size class.

d_gene: NA
j_gene: TRBJ2-5
v_gene: TRBV6-1
abundance: NA
CDR3nt: TGTGCCAGCAGTGAACGCCCAGCGGGTCCCGGGACCCAGTACTTC
CDR3aa: CASSERPAGPGTQYF

d_gene: NA
j_gene: TRBJ1-4
v_gene: TRBV28
abundance: NA
CDR3nt: TGTGCCAGCAGTCCCCCTGGTAATGAAAAACTGTTTTTT
CDR3aa: CASSPPGNEKLFF

d_gene: TRBD1
j_gene: TRBJ2-7
v_gene: TRBV5-4
abundance: NA
CDR3nt: TGTGCCAGCAGCAGACCGGGACAGGTTCTCTACGAGCAGTACTTC
CDR3aa: CASSRPGQVLYEQYF

d_gene: TRBD2
j_gene: TRBJ2-6
v_gene: TRBV7-9
abundance: once
CDR3nt: TGTGCCAGCAGCTTAGACCGAGCGGGAGCTATCTCTGGGGCCAACGTCCTGACTTTC
CDR3aa: CASSLDRAGAISGANVLTF

d_gene: NA
j_gene: TRBJ2-7
v_gene: TRBV5-1
abundance: NA
CDR3nt: TGCGCCAGCAGCTTGTTTAGTCCCTACGAGCAGTACTTC
CDR3aa: CASSLFSPYEQYF

d_gene: NA
j_gene: TRBJ1-2
v_gene: TRBV7-9
abundance: NA
CDR3nt: TGTGCCAGCAGCTTAGGGACATCGGGTGACTATGGCTACACCTTC
CDR3aa: CASSLGTSGDYGYTF

d_gene: NA
j_gene: TRBJ2-2
v_gene: TRBV6-5
abundance: NA
CDR3nt: TGTGCCAGCAGGCGGACCGGGACGAACACCGGGGAGCTGTTTTTT
CDR3aa: CASRRTGTNTGELFF

d_gene: TRBD1
j_gene: TRBJ2-5
v_gene: TRBV7-6
abundance: NA
CDR3nt: TGTGCCAGCAGCTTAGGGACAGGAGAGACCCAGTACTTC
CDR3aa: CASSLGTGETQYF

d_gene: NA
j_gene: TRBJ2-7
v_gene: TRBV7-9
abundance: NA
CDR3nt: TGTGCCACCCCAGGGGGGACTAAAGAAAGAGAGCAGTACTTC
CDR3aa: CATPGGTKEREQYF

d_gene: NA
j_gene: TRBJ2-5
v_gene: TRBV28
abundance: NA
CDR3nt: TGTGCCAGCAGTTTTGTGCTGGGTGGAGAGACCCAGTACTTC
CDR3aa: CASSFVLGGETQYF

d_gene: TRBD1
j_gene: TRBJ1-6
v_gene: TRBV6-6
abundance: NA
CDR3nt: TGTGCCAGCAGTTCGACAGGGGACAATTCACCCCTCCACTTT
CDR3aa: CASSSTGDNSPLHF

d_gene: NA
j_gene: TRBJ2-1
v_gene: TRBV5-4
abundance: once
CDR3nt: TGTGCCAGCAGCTTGAGGGATGAGCAGTTCTTC
CDR3aa: CASSLRDEQFF

d_gene: TRBD2
j_gene: TRBJ2-7
v_gene: TRBV6-1
abundance: NA
CDR3nt: TGTGCCAGCAGTGAAGTGGGACTAGTCTCCTACGAGCAGTACTTC
CDR3aa: CASSEVGLVSYEQYF

d_gene: NA
j_gene: TRBJ1-3
v_gene: TRBV18
abundance: NA
CDR3nt: TGTGCCAGCTCACCACCGTCACCGGGGGCACTCACCCTCTCTGGAAACACCATATATTTT
CDR3aa: CASSPPSPGALTLSGNTIYF

d_gene: TRBD1
j_gene: TRBJ1-5
v_gene: TRBV19
abundance: NA
CDR3nt: TGTGCCAGTAGTATCCCCGGACAGGACAATCAGCCCCAGCATTTT
CDR3aa: CASSIPGQDNQPQHF

d_gene: NA
j_gene: TRBJ2-2
v_gene: TRBV4-3
abundance: NA
CDR3nt: TGCGCCAGCAGCTCCGGGCGGGGCTCGAACACCGGGGAGCTGTTTTTT
CDR3aa: CASSSGRGSNTGELFF

d_gene: NA
j_gene: TRBJ2-7
v_gene: TRBV28
abundance: once
CDR3nt: TGTGCCAGCAGGTCCGGGGCGGGTTCCTCCTACGAGCAGTACTTC
CDR3aa: CASRSGAGSSYEQYF

d_gene: NA
j_gene: TRBJ1-5
v_gene: TRBV7-9
abundance: few
CDR3nt: TGTGCCAGCAGCCATACAGGGTTCTTCAATCAGCCCCAGCATTTT
CDR3aa: CASSHTGFFNQPQHF